The rows below give T cell receptor beta chains drawn from one sample of a study of T cell changes during pregnancy in multiple sclerosis. Sequencing used immunoSEQ multiplex PCR; TCRdb keeps in-frame clones, though not all of them. The sample has some 39,000 clones, more than 75% seen once. Sequences were derived from CD4+ T cells from peripheral blood mononuclear cells, sampled in the second trimester of pregnancy. The source is a female donor in good health, enrolled as a control in a pregnancy study. CDR3s include the opening cysteine and the closing phenylalanine or tryptophan. A D gene is named only where the DNA matches it firmly. Expanded clones are given a class, and other clones once, few, many or no size at all.

J gene,CDR3 length,V gene,clone size,D gene,CDR3 DNA,CDR3 protein
TRBJ1-2,12,TRBV19,NA,NA,TGTGCCAGCCGGACTGGTATCTATGGCTACACCTTC,CASRTGIYGYTF
TRBJ1-1,17,TRBV4-3,NA,NA,TGCGCCAGCAGCCAAGTTGGGCTCAGGGGACGCAACACTGAAGCTTTCTTT,CASSQVGLRGRNTEAFF
TRBJ1-5,13,TRBV7-2,NA,NA,TGTGCCAGCACGAGGAACAGCAATCAGCCCCAGCATTTT,CASTRNSNQPQHF
TRBJ2-7,17,TRBV7-2,NA,TRBD1,TGTGCCAGCAGCTTCGGACAGGATTTTTTTGACGTCCACGAGCAGTACTTC,CASSFGQDFFDVHEQYF
TRBJ1-4,12,TRBV6-5,NA,NA,TGTGCCAGCGGGGAGACTAGTTTTAAACTGTTTTTT,CASGETSFKLFF
TRBJ1-2,13,TRBV6-1,NA,NA,TGTGCCAGCAATATCGGGGCTAACTATGGCTACACCTTC,CASNIGANYGYTF
TRBJ2-4,15,TRBV7-2,NA,NA,TGTGCCAGCAGCTTAGCCACGGTAGCCAAAAACATTCAGTACTTC,CASSLATVAKNIQYF
TRBJ1-1,16,TRBV11-2,NA,NA,TGTGCCAGCAGCTTAGTAGGAAGGGGCATGAACACTGAAGCTTTCTTT,CASSLVGRGMNTEAFF
TRBJ1-5,14,TRBV19,NA,NA,TGTGCCAGTAGTCGGGGAGGGTCCTCTCAGCCCCAGCATTTT,CASSRGGSSQPQHF
TRBJ2-5,14,TRBV5-4,NA,NA,TGTGCCAGCAGCTTGGAAGACCGGGGAGAGACCCAGTACTTC,CASSLEDRGETQYF
TRBJ2-4,16,TRBV5-1,NA,NA,TGCGCCAGCAGCTTTGGCGGGGGCGCTGGCAAAAACATTCAGTACTTC,CASSFGGGAGKNIQYF
TRBJ1-1,11,TRBV29-1,NA,NA,TGCAGCGTGTCGTGGAGCACTGAAGCTTTCTTT,CSVSWSTEAFF
TRBJ1-3,15,TRBV18,NA,NA,TGTGCCAGCTCGGGACTCATTAATTCTGGAAACACCATATATTTT,CASSGLINSGNTIYF
TRBJ1-6,16,TRBV5-1,NA,TRBD1,TGCGCCAGCAGCTTGGGGGGACAGGGGTATAATTCACCCCTCCACTTT,CASSLGGQGYNSPLHF
TRBJ1-1,14,TRBV4-1,once,NA,TGCGCCAGCAGCCAAGATAGTGTGAACACTGAAGCTTTCTTT,CASSQDSVNTEAFF
TRBJ2-7,14,TRBV6-5,NA,NA,TGTGCCAGCAGTTACCTTTCCGAGTTCTACGAGCAGTACTTC,CASSYLSEFYEQYF
TRBJ1-1,15,TRBV7-9,NA,NA,TGTGCCAGCAGCCCCTCCGGGGGACGTCACACTGAAGCTTTCTTT,CASSPSGGRHTEAFF
TRBJ2-6,18,TRBV5-5,NA,TRBD2,TGTGCCAGCAGCTTATCGGGGGGGGCCGGAGGTGGGGCCAACGTCCTGACTTTC,CASSLSGGAGGGANVLTF
TRBJ2-7,12,TRBV6-5,NA,TRBD1,TGTGCCAGCAGTTCGACCACAGGGGGGCCCCACTTC,CASSSTTGGPHF
TRBJ2-7,15,TRBV18,NA,NA,TGTGCCAGCTCGGATCGCGGCAGGGCTGGCTACGAGCAGTACTTC,CASSDRGRAGYEQYF
TRBJ2-4,17,TRBV7-9,few,TRBD1,TGTGCCAGCAGCCAGACAGGGGGCTCTTTGGCCAAAAACATTCAGTACTTC,CASSQTGGSLAKNIQYF
TRBJ2-2,15,TRBV5-4,NA,NA,TGTGCCAGCAGCTCGACGGGACATGGCGGCGGGGAGCTGTTTTTT,CASSSTGHGGGELFF
TRBJ1-1,15,TRBV7-9,NA,TRBD1,TGTGCCAGCAGCTTAGGGGACAGGGGAAACACTGAAGCTTTCTTT,CASSLGDRGNTEAFF
TRBJ1-4,13,TRBV30,NA,NA,TGTGCCTGGCACTTGACGGAGAACGAAAAACTGTTTTTT,CAWHLTENEKLFF
TRBJ1-2,14,TRBV18,NA,NA,TGTGCCAGCTCACCACGTAACGGTAACTATGGCTACACCTTC,CASSPRNGNYGYTF
TRBJ2-7,16,TRBV9,NA,NA,TGTGCCAGCAGCGTAAGCCGGCAGGATCCCCCCTACGAGCAGTACTTC,CASSVSRQDPPYEQYF
TRBJ2-5,15,TRBV7-2,NA,NA,TGTGCCAGCGGACGACCCGGGACACAGCAAGAGACCCAGTACTTC,CASGRPGTQQETQYF
TRBJ1-5,16,TRBV4-2,once,NA,TGTGCCAGCAGCCCCGGGGAGGGGTTGGGCAATCAGCCCCAGCATTTT,CASSPGEGLGNQPQHF
TRBJ1-2,14,TRBV19,NA,NA,TGTGCCAGTAGCGAGACTCCCAGGGGCTATGGCTACACCTTC,CASSETPRGYGYTF
TRBJ1-1,13,TRBV7-8,NA,NA,TGTGCCAGCAGCTTAGCGCTCCCACTTGAAGCTTTCTTT,CASSLALPLEAFF
TRBJ2-3,13,TRBV7-2,NA,NA,TGTGCCAGCAGCCGTCAAGGGGCAGATACGCAGTATTTT,CASSRQGADTQYF
TRBJ1-5,15,TRBV30,NA,NA,TGTGCCTGGGAACAGAACAGTGGGGCAAATCAGCCCCAGCATTTT,CAWEQNSGANQPQHF
TRBJ2-7,14,TRBV4-3,NA,NA,TGCGCCAGCAGCCAAGAAAGACAGAGCTACGAGCAGTACTTC,CASSQERQSYEQYF
TRBJ2-1,14,TRBV19,NA,TRBD1,TGTGCCAGCAGCAGGGGGAGCTCCTACAATGAGCAGTTCTTC,CASSRGSSYNEQFF
TRBJ1-6,17,TRBV28,NA,TRBD1,TGTGCCAGCGGACGAGGGGGGACAGGGAGGTATAATTCACCCCTCCACTTT,CASGRGGTGRYNSPLHF
TRBJ1-2,13,TRBV11-1,NA,NA,TGTGCCAGCAGCACTCGGTCGGGGGATGGCTACACCTTC,CASSTRSGDGYTF
TRBJ2-7,13,TRBV15,NA,TRBD1,TGTGCCACCAGCGTAATACAGGGGTACGAGCAGTACTTC,CATSVIQGYEQYF
TRBJ1-1,13,TRBV11-1,NA,TRBD1,TGTGCCAGCAGCTTACAGGGGGACACTGAAGCTTTCTTT,CASSLQGDTEAFF
TRBJ2-1,15,TRBV15,NA,TRBD2,TGTGCCACCACCGCAGGCGGGAGCACCTACAATGAGCAGTTCTTC,CATTAGGSTYNEQFF
TRBJ1-3,18,TRBV21-1,NA,NA,TGTGCCAGCAGCAAAGTCTTGTCTGGGCAGGGGGGTGGAAACACCATATATTTT,CASSKVLSGQGGGNTIYF
TRBJ2-3,14,TRBV5-6,NA,NA,TGTGCCAGCAGCTTGAGCCTAGTGGGAGATACGCAGTATTTT,CASSLSLVGDTQYF
TRBJ1-1,15,TRBV6-5,NA,NA,TGTGCCAGCAGCACTATACAGGGACTAAACACTGAAGCTTTCTTT,CASSTIQGLNTEAFF